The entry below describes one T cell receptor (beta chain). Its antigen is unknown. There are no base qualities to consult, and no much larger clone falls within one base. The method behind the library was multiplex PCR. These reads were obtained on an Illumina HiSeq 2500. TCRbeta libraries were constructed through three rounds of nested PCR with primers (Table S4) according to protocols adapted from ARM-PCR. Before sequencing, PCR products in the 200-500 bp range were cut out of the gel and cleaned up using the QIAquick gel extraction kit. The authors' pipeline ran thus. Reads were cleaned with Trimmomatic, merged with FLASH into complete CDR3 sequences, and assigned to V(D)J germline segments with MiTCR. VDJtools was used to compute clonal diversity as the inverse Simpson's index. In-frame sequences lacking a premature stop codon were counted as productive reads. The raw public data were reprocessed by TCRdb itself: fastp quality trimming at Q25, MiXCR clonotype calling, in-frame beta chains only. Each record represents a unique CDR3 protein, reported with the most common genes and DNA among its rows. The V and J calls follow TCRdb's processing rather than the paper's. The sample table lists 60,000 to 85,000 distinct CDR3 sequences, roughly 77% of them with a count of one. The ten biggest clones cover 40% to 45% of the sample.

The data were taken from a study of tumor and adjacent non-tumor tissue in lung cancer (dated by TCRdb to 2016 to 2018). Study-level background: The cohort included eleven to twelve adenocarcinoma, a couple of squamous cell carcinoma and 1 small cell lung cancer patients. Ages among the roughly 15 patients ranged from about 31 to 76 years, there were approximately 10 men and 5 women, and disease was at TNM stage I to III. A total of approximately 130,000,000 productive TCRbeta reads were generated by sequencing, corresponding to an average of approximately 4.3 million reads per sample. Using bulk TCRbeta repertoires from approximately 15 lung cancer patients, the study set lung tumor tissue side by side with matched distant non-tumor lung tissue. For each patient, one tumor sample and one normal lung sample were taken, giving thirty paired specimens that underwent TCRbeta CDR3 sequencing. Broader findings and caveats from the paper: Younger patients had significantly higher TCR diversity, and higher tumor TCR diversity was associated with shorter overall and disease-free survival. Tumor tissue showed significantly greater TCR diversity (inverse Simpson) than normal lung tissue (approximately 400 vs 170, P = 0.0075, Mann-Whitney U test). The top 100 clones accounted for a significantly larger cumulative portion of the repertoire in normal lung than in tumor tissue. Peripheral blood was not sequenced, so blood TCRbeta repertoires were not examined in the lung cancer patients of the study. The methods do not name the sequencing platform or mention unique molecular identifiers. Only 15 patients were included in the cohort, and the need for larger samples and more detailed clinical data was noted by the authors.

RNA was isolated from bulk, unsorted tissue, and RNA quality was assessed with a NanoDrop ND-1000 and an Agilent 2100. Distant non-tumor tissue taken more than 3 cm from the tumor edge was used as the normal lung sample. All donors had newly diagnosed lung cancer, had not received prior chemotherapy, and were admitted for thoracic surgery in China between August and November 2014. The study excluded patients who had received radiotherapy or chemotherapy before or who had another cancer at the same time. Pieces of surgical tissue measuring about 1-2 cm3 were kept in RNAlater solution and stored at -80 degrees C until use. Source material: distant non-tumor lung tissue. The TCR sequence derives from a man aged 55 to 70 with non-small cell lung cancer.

The DNA reads TGTGCCAGCAGCATTAGCGGGAGGGTTAAAAACGAGCAATACGTC. Translated, it reads CASSISGRVKNEQYV. The chain was built from TRBV5-6 and TRBJ2-7, with 11 bases aligning to TRBD2. Counted from cysteine to valine, this CDR3 has 15 amino acids. The only DNA kept is the CDR3, 45 bases in frame from the first base. Sequences SGHDT (CDR1) and YYEEEE (CDR2) are obtained from the germline V gene.